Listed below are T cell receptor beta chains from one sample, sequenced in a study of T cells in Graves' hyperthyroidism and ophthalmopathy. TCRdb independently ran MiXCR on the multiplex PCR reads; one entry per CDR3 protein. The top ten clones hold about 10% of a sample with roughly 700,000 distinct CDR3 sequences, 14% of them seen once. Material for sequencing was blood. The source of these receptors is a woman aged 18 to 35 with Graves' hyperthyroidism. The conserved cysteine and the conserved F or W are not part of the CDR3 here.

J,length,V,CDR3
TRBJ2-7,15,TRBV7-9,ASSLSPGPGGSYEQY
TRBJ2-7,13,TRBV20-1,SARGLGLGSYEQY
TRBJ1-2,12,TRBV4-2,ASSQAGTGVGYT
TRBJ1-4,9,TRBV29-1,SVVGGEKLF
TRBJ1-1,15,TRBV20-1,SAGGGDRGSFGTEAF
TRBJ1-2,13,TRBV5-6,ASREGTGERYGYT
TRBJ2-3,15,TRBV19,ASSIQAARGSRDTQY
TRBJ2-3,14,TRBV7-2,ASSQYGTGVKDTQY
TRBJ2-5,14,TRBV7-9,ASSLVPTSGRETQY
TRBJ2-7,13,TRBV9,ASSVTGERAYEQY
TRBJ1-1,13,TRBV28,ASSLKRQGTTEAF
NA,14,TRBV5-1,ASSWTSGSSYNEQY
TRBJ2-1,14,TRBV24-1,ATSDSSGSSYNEQF
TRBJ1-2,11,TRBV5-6,ASSLILTVRYT
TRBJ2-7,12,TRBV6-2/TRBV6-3,ASSYPVGAVEQY
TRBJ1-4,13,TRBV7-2,ASSADSATNEKLF
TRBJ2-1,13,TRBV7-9,ASSGGQGAGDEQF
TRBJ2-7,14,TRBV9,ASSLSTTGTPYEQY
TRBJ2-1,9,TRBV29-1,SGRQYNEQF
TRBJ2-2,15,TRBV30,AWSVTPSGPNTGELF
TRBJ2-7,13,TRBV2,ASNPLDRTTYEQY
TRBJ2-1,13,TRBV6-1,ASRMRPDLFGEQF
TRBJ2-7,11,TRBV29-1,SVEAKTGDEQY
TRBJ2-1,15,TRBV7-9,ASSLGFGGRSYNEQF
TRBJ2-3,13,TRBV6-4,ASSLTSEITDTQY
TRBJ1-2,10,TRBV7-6,ASSLLAGSYT